What follows are 7 T cell receptor beta chains derived from one specimen sequenced in a study of beta chain features in type 1 diabetes. Reverse transcribing all isolated RNA meant expressed TCRB transcripts were sequenced. Assay used: immunoSEQ multiplex PCR; TCRdb lists only in-frame clones, some missing. The table lists roughly 500,000 clones, about an eighth of them singletons, with 0.046% in the top ten. Sequences were obtained from naive CD4+ T cells from blood. These receptors all come from a woman younger than 35 in good health.

The genes are TRBV4-1 and TRBJ1-4; 9 nucleotides match TRBD1. The CDR3 runs to 16 residues. From germline, CDR1 is MGHRA and CDR2 YSYEKL. Unmatched junction bases numbered 10, after V lost 1 base and J lost 10 bases. This chain's CDR3 is CASSQVSGTGSLKLFF. CDR3 in DNA: TGCGCCAGCAGCCAAGTGTCCGGGACAGGGTCCCTAAAACTGTTTTTT.

The rearrangement uses TRBV4-1 and TRBJ2-3; D remains ambiguous. Looked up from germline, CDR1 is MGHRA and CDR2 is YSYEKL. This CDR3 comprises 15 residues. Trimming left V 2 bases short and J 5 bases short, with 14 bases between. CDR3 bases: TGCGCCAGCAGCCAACTTCCTTCCTCGGGAGATACGCAGTATTTT. Its protein product is CASSQLPSSGDTQYF.

This clone was observed a few times. The chain combines TRBV9 with TRBJ2-7, with a weak D call TRBD2 (6 bases). The CDR3 covers 13 residues. CDR1 SGDLS and CDR2 YYNGEE come from the germline V gene. V was trimmed by 5 bases and J by 2 bases, leaving 11 bases between them. CDR3 protein: CASSDSGAYEQYF. CDR3 in DNA: TGTGCCAGCAGTGATAGCGGAGCCTACGAGCAGTACTTC.

This sequence joins TRBV6-6 and TRBJ2-5; the match to TRBD1 covers 8 bases. Germline loops: CDR1 MNHNY, CDR2 SVGAGI (reference sequence). V shed 2 bases and J 2 bases; nucleotides not matched to a gene: 4. The CDR3 loop spans 15 amino acids. The CDR3 nucleotides are TGTGCCAGCAGTTACCCTAACAGGGGGCAAGAGACCCAGTACTTC. Residues: CASSYPNRGQETQYF.

This clone occurred a few times. The chain combines TRBV2 with TRBJ2-3; TRBD2 matches 13 bases. This CDR3 region has 16 residues. Trimming at V came to 6 bases and at J to 2 bases, leaving 5 bases not matched to a gene. CDR1 SNHLY and CDR2 FYNNEI come from the germline V gene. The CDR3 nucleotides are TGTGCCAGCAGACCGACTAGCGGGGGGCCCACAGATACGCAGTATTTT. This encodes CASRPTSGGPTDTQYF.

This clone occurred a few times. This sequence joins TRBV4-1 and TRBJ2-5; 8 bases match TRBD1. V lost 5 bases to trimming and J lost 3 bases; unmatched junction nucleotides: 17. Germline V gives CDR1 MGHRA, CDR2 YSYEKL. This CDR3 contains 18 residues. The CDR3, as DNA: TGCGCCAGCAGCGTTACGACAGGGGAAGGCTTAAGAAAAGAGACCCAGTACTTC. Its translation is CASSVTTGEGLRKETQYF.

The chain employs TRBV9 and TRBJ1-2; D is possibly TRBD1 (5 bases). The V gene lost 3 bases and the J gene lost 8 bases, with 14 bases spanning the gap. This CDR3 spans 13 amino acids. Germline V lookup: CDR1 SGDLS, CDR2 YYNGEE. CDR3 DNA sequence: TGTGCCAGCAGCGCGCGGCCAGGGCTCGGCTACACCTTC. Encoded protein: CASSARPGLGYTF.